Shown below are 6 T cell receptor beta chains from a single sample sequenced in a study of cytomegalovirus exposure and HLA in healthy donors. Amplification used 60 Vbeta primers and 13 Jbeta primers. The assay was immunoSEQ multiplex PCR, and TCRdb's table has in-frame clones only and misses some. The profile shows about 52,000 clones, 65% to 80% of them singletons. Sequences were obtained from PBMCs. Every receptor here comes from a woman aged 45 to 65 in good health and CMV-seronegative.

The chain has TRBV2 and TRBJ1-4; 10 bases agree with TRBD1. CDR1 and CDR2 (germline): SNHLY, FYNNEI. The junction had 8 bases not matched to a gene; V was cut back by 8 bases and J by 8 bases. The CDR3 totals 14 residues. CDR3 sequence: CASVAGTGDEKLFF. The CDR3 DNA follows: TGTGCCAGCGTGGCCGGGACAGGGGACGAAAAACTGTTTTTT.

This chain joins TRBV4-3 and TRBJ2-2, with 10 nucleotides matching TRBD1. There are 16 residues in the CDR3. Germline V gives CDR1 LGHNA, CDR2 YSLEER. Losses at the gene ends were 0 bases for V and 5 bases for J; bases not matched to a gene: 3. CDR3 region: CASSQDVGQGTGELFF. The CDR3 DNA sequence: TGCGCCAGCAGCCAAGATGTGGGACAGGGGACCGGGGAGCTGTTTTTT.

V gene TRBV29-1 combines with J gene TRBJ1-1; 10 nucleotides line up with TRBD1. The trim removed 3 bases at V and 4 bases at J, leaving 2 bases unmatched. CDR1 is SQVTM and CDR2 is ANQGSEA in the germline V gene. The CDR3 sequence is 13 residues long. The CDR3: CSVEGDRGTEAFF. CDR3 in DNA: TGCAGCGTTGAGGGGGACAGGGGCACTGAAGCTTTCTTT.

V gene TRBV19 combines with J gene TRBJ1-2; 8 bases fit TRBD1. The germline CDR1 and CDR2 sequences are LNHDA and SQIVND (reference sequence). Trimming removed 2 bases from V and 8 bases from J; junction bases left unmatched: 10. CDR3 length: 15 amino acids. This chain's CDR3 is CASSIPGQGSLGYTF. CDR3 sequence (DNA): TGTGCCAGTAGTATACCCGGACAGGGATCTCTGGGCTACACCTTC.

The rearrangement joins TRBV5-4 to TRBJ2-2, with TRBD2 as a possible D gene (5 bases). The germline gives CDR1 SGHNT, CDR2 YYREEE (reference sequence). The CDR3 consists of 13 residues. The V gene lost 2 bases and the J gene lost 7 bases, with 9 bases spanning the gap. In DNA, the CDR3 is TGTGCCAGCAGCTTCGGCCGGGGCGGGGAGCTGTTTTTT. Residues: CASSFGRGGELFF.

This chain joins TRBV7-6 and TRBJ2-7, with TRBD1 matching over 7 bases. The CDR3 length is 15 residues. Germline V lookup: CDR1 SGHVS, CDR2 FNYEAQ. V lost 5 bases to trimming and J lost 2 bases; unmatched junction nucleotides: 9. The CDR3 coding sequence is TGTGCCAGCAGCCCCGACAGGGCCCTCACCTACGAGCAGTACTTC. Encoded protein: CASSPDRALTYEQYF. Full variable domain (remainder filled in from reference TRBV7-6 and TRBJ2-7): GAGVSQSPRYKVTKRGQDVALRCDPISGHVSLYWYRQALGQGPEFLTYFNYEAQQDKSGLPNDRFSAERPEGSISTLTIQRTEQRDSAMYRCASSPDRALTYEQYFGPGTRLTVT.